These 31 T cell receptor beta chains came from one sample sequenced in a study of siplizumab effects on memory and regulatory T cells. No antigen is known for these receptors. Cells that made up the mixed lymphocyte reaction were cocultured at 37°C for 5 to 6 days. Clones were read by immunoSEQ multiplex PCR, and TCRdb kept only the in-frame ones, dropping some. The repertoire has 9,500 or so clones, approximately 40% of them found once; the top ten carry around a tenth. The sequencing sample was made of CFSE-low (dividing) CD8+ T cells sorted from an allogeneic mixed lymphocyte reaction. These receptors all come from a human donor in good health; the cells came from an allogeneic mixed lymphocyte reaction.

This rearrangement joins TRBV7-9 to TRBJ2-3; maybe TRBD2 (6 bases). Per the germline V gene, CDR1 is SEHNR and CDR2 is FQNEAQ (reference sequence). The V and J ends lost 3 bases and 2 bases respectively, with 15 bases between them. CDR3 length equals 16 residues. In DNA, the CDR3 is TGTGCCAGCAGCTTCTATATGGGGGGAACCACAGATACGCAGTATTTT. Translating it yields CASSFYMGGTTDTQYF.

This clone has just a few counts. The V call is TRBV5-1, the J call TRBJ1-2; D is unclear. The CDR3 is 13 amino acids. V was cut by 3 bases and J by 8 bases, with 14 bases left in between. Per the germline V gene, CDR1 is SGHRS and CDR2 is YFSETQ. Here the CDR3 reads CASSWGGSQGYTF. CDR3 nucleotides: TGCGCCAGCAGCTGGGGAGGGTCCCAAGGCTACACCTTC.

This clone is labeled as medium-sized. The J gene is TRBJ2-7, the V gene TRBV19; 10 bases align to TRBD2. V was pared by 5 bases and J by 4 bases, with 5 bases of the junction left unmatched. The CDR3 has 14 residues. Germline V gene sequence: CDR1 LNHDA, CDR2 SQIVND (reference sequence). The CDR3 loop is CASSAAGGPYEQYF. CDR3 DNA: TGTGCCAGTAGTGCAGCGGGGGGGCCTTACGAGCAGTACTTC.

There are a few counts of this clone. The chain couples TRBV16 to TRBJ1-1; no clear D. Germline assignment: CDR1 KGHSY and CDR2 FQNENV. The V end was cut by 0 bases, the J end by 4 bases, with 9 bases between. This CDR3 comprises 14 residues. For the CDR3, the DNA is TGTGCCAGCAGCCAATCGTGGGGTGGCACTGAAGCTTTCTTT. Amino acids: CASSQSWGGTEAFF. Combining the CDR3 with reference TRBV16 and TRBJ1-1 gives the whole variable domain GEEVAQTPKHLVRGEGQKAKLYCAPIKGHSYVFWYQQVLKNEFKFLISFQNENVFDETGMPKERFSAKCLPNSPCSLEIQATKLEDSAVYFCASSQSWGGTEAFFGQGTRLTVV.

The genes are TRBV27 and TRBJ1-4, with 7 positions matching TRBD1. V shed 9 bases, J shed 0 bases, and the junction held 13 bases outside the gene matches. This CDR3 is built from 17 residues. Per germline, CDR1 MNHEY and CDR2 SMNVEV (reference sequence). CDR3 sequence: CASAPTGALATNEKLFF. CDR3 sequence (DNA): TGTGCCAGTGCCCCAACAGGGGCCCTTGCAACTAATGAAAAACTGTTTTTT.

The rearrangement uses TRBV4-1 and TRBJ2-7; D possibly corresponds to TRBD2 (6 bases). CDR3 length: 14 amino acids. From germline, CDR1 is MGHRA and CDR2 YSYEKL. Trimming removed 1 base at V and 7 bases at J, with 14 bases between. DNA of the CDR3: TGCGCCAGCAGCCAAGCAGGACCCGCGGGGGAGCAGTACTTC. It codes for CASSQAGPAGEQYF.

By sample fraction, this clone is medium-sized. This chain connects TRBV4-1 to TRBJ2-7; tentative D call: TRBD1 (6 bases). Germline V CDR1 and CDR2: MGHRA, YSYEKL. V was pared by 1 base and J by 6 bases, with 19 bases between. There are 16 residues in the CDR3. CDR3 DNA: TGCGCCAGCAGCCAAGTCCTGACAGGAGCGGTCTCCGAGCAGTACTTC. Translation: CASSQVLTGAVSEQYF.

V and J are TRBV27 and TRBJ1-1, with 9 positions matching TRBD1. The CDR3 is 15 residues long. Germline loops: CDR1 MNHEY, CDR2 SMNVEV (reference sequence). V shed 2 bases, J shed 3 bases, and the junction held 4 bases outside the gene matches. The CDR3 sequence: CASSLGTGLDTEAFF. In DNA form, the CDR3 reads TGTGCCAGCAGTTTAGGGACAGGGCTGGACACTGAAGCTTTCTTT.

This clone is classed as medium-sized. The genes are TRBV7-2 and TRBJ2-7; perhaps TRBD2 as D (6 bases). Germline CDR1 is SGHTA and CDR2 is FQGNSA. This CDR3 spans 15 amino acids. Deletions cut 7 bases from V and 6 bases from J, with 22 bases between. The CDR3 sequence: CASIPVGVGGVEQYF. The CDR3, as DNA: TGTGCCAGCATCCCTGTAGGGGTGGGGGGTGTCGAGCAGTACTTC.

The genes are TRBV6-5 and TRBJ1-2, with no clear D. The germline CDR1 and CDR2 sequences are MNHEY and SVGAGI. The V end was cut by 0 bases, the J end by 3 bases, with 8 bases between. This CDR3 has 14 residues. Here the CDR3 reads CASSYSEDHYGYTF. The CDR3 DNA sequence: TGTGCCAGCAGTTACTCGGAGGATCACTATGGCTACACCTTC.

The V call is TRBV11-3, the J call TRBJ2-7; no clear D. V was pared by 1 base and J by 8 bases, with 9 bases between. Germline assignment: CDR1 SGHNT and CDR2 YENEEA. The CDR3 totals 12 residues. In nucleotides, the CDR3 is TGTGCCAGCAGCTTAGCTAATGATCAGCAGTACTTC. It codes for CASSLANDQQYF.

This chain uses TRBV13 with TRBJ1-1; 7 nucleotides agree with TRBD1. The germline gives CDR1 PRHDT, CDR2 FYEKMQ (reference sequence). This CDR3 is built from 14 residues. The trim removed 6 bases at V and 8 bases at J, leaving 12 bases unmatched. CDR3 in DNA: TGTGCCAGCAGAATAGCCCAGGGGGTAGTGGAAGCTTTCTTT. This sequence encodes CASRIAQGVVEAFF.

The rearrangement links TRBV10-3 to TRBJ2-3; 9 positions agree with TRBD2. V lost 7 bases to trimming and J lost 4 bases; unmatched junction nucleotides: 6. Germline V gene data show CDR1 as ENHRY and CDR2 as SYGVKD. The CDR3 totals 14 residues. As DNA, the CDR3 is TGTGCCATCACAGCGGGAGGCACGGCAGATACGCAGTATTTT. Its protein is CAITAGGTADTQYF.

CDR3 protein: CASSYSPGQDYEQYF. DNA for the CDR3: TGTGCCAGCAGTTACTCACCGGGACAGGACTACGAGCAGTACTTC. V is TRBV6-5 and J is TRBJ2-7; 8 nucleotides match TRBD1. J lost 3 bases, V lost 0 bases, and 4 bases had no gene match. Germline CDR1 is MNHEY and CDR2 is SVGAGI. The length of the CDR3 is 15 residues.

This clone was seen only once. The rearrangement joins TRBV19 to TRBJ2-7; the D is unclear. Germline CDR1 reads LNHDA; CDR2 reads SQIVND (reference sequence). V was trimmed by 5 bases and J by 0 bases, leaving 14 bases between them. This CDR3 region has 15 residues. CDR3 sequence reads: CASSFEPDGSYEQYF. In DNA form, the CDR3 reads TGTGCCAGTAGTTTTGAACCAGACGGCTCCTACGAGCAGTACTTC. Based on the CDR3 plus reference TRBV19 and TRBJ2-7, the full variable domain is DGGITQSPKYLFRKEGQNVTLSCEQNLNHDAMYWYRQDPGQGLRLIYYSQIVNDFQKGDIAEGYSVSREKKESFPLTVTSAQKNPTAFYLCASSFEPDGSYEQYFGPGTRLTVT.

A word on this clone: Relative to the germline gene, one junction end is altered; a read error may explain this. The rearrangement joins TRBV10-2 to TRBJ1-2; D gene ambiguous. Germline V lookup: CDR1 WSHSY, CDR2 SAAADI. This CDR3 spans 11 amino acids. CDR3 loop: CASGEGGGYTF. The CDR3 nucleotides read TGCGCCAGCGGTGAGGGTGGTGGCTACACCTTC.

This clone is termed large. The V call is TRBV7-6, the J call TRBJ2-1; 8 bases map to TRBD2. With 3 bases clipped from V and 10 bases from J, the junction kept 14 bases outside the gene matches. Germline CDR1 reads SGHVS; CDR2 reads FNYEAQ. The CDR3 consists of 16 residues. The CDR3 sequence is CASSLVYGGAFTEQFF. CDR3 bases: TGTGCCAGCAGCTTGGTCTACGGGGGGGCCTTTACCGAGCAGTTCTTC.

The sample holds a few counts of this clone. The chain joins TRBV30 to TRBJ1-1; D gene unclear. V lost 0 bases and J 1 base, leaving 9 bases between the germline ends. The germline V gene encodes CDR1 GTSNPN and CDR2 SVGIG (reference sequence). This CDR3 contains 14 residues. In nucleotides, the CDR3 is TGTGCCTGGAGTGTAGCCCTGGCGAACACTGAAGCTTTCTTT. This gives the protein CAWSVALANTEAFF.

DNA of the CDR3: TGTGCCACCCGGGGGACTGAAGCTTTCTTT. This encodes CATRGTEAFF. The chain recombines TRBV6-1 with TRBJ1-1, with D tentatively TRBD1 (5 bases). The CDR3 is 10 amino acids. Germline V lookup: CDR1 MNHNS, CDR2 SASEGT. Trimming removed 10 bases at V and 5 bases at J, with 8 bases between.

This clone was detected a few times. The chain employs TRBV6-5 and TRBJ2-7; TRBD1 aligns across 8 bases. V dropped 5 bases and J dropped 3; count of bases not matched to a gene: 3. The CDR3 has 13 residues. The germline CDR1 and CDR2 sequences are MNHEY and SVGAGI. The CDR3 protein is CASSDDRGYEQYF. The CDR3 DNA sequence: TGTGCCAGCAGTGATGACAGGGGCTACGAGCAGTACTTC.

This chain joins TRBV19 and TRBJ2-1, with 8 bases fitting TRBD2. Losses at the gene ends were 5 bases for V and 0 bases for J; bases not matched to a gene: 9. CDR1 is LNHDA and CDR2 is SQIVND in the germline V gene (reference sequence). The CDR3 has 17 residues. CDR3 DNA sequence: TGTGCCAGTAGTTTCACTAGCGGCGGAACCTCCTACAATGAGCAGTTCTTC. It yields the protein CASSFTSGGTSYNEQFF.

The genes are TRBV7-3 and TRBJ2-2; a weak D match, TRBD1 (6 bases). V was cut by 2 bases and J by 5 bases, with 12 bases left in between. CDR1 and CDR2 from the germline V gene are SGHTA and FQGTGA. The CDR3 extends over 15 amino acids. CDR3 bases: TGTGCCAGCAGCTTAGAAAGGACAGAAACCGGGGAGCTGTTTTTT. This codes for CASSLERTETGELFF.

This clone was counted at least ten times. This rearrangement joins TRBV7-2 to TRBJ2-1; D is uncertain. Germline CDR1 reads SGHTA; CDR2 reads FQGNSA. Trimming removed 1 base at V and 9 bases at J, with 7 bases between. This CDR3 has 12 residues. The CDR3 DNA reads as TGTGCCAGCAGCTTAGAGGCGATTGAGCAGTTCTTC. Translation gives CASSLEAIEQFF.

This clone is medium-sized in the sample. The rearrangement uses TRBV4-3 and TRBJ2-7; 8 bases agree with TRBD1. This CDR3 has 14 residues. The germline V gene encodes CDR1 LGHNA and CDR2 YSLEER. With V trimmed by 4 bases and J by 0 bases, 2 bases remained unmatched. CDR3 region: CASSPGQGSYEQYF. CDR3 sequence (DNA): TGCGCCAGCAGCCCAGGACAGGGCTCCTACGAGCAGTACTTC.

The V and J genes are TRBV19 and TRBJ1-3; D might be TRBD1 (5 bases). CDR3 length equals 15 residues. Between the trimmed V and J ends, which lost 10 bases and 0 bases, there was a span of 16 bases. Germline assignment: CDR1 LNHDA and CDR2 SQIVND (reference sequence). CDR3 DNA sequence: TGTGCCACTACCCGCGACAGCAACTCTGGAAACACCATATATTTT. Amino acid sequence: CATTRDSNSGNTIYF.

By sample share, this clone is medium-sized (0.01 to 0.1%). This chain links TRBV28 with TRBJ2-7, with 7 bases matching TRBD1. The CDR3 is 14 residues long. Germline-derived CDR1 and CDR2 are MDHEN and SYDVKM. The junction had 4 bases not matched to a gene; V was cut back by 3 bases and J by 2 bases. For the CDR3, the DNA is TGTGCCAGCAGTTTTATGGGACAGACCTACGAGCAGTACTTC. It specifies CASSFMGQTYEQYF.

This clone was counted many times. The chain recombines TRBV28 with TRBJ1-1; D unclear. The CDR3 spans 13 residues. Trimming pared 5 bases from V and 4 bases from J, leaving 11 bases between. Germline CDR1 is MDHEN and CDR2 is SYDVKM. The CDR3 nucleotides are TGTGCCAGCAGTATAATGACCTCCACTGAAGCTTTCTTT. It yields the protein CASSIMTSTEAFF.

The rearrangement joins TRBV30 to TRBJ1-1, with a possible D match to TRBD1 (6 bases). CDR1 and CDR2 (germline): GTSNPN, SVGIG (reference sequence). The CDR3 runs 14 residues. The V and J ends lost 5 bases and 1 base respectively, with 14 bases between them. The CDR3 region is CAWDPGHTNTEAFF. The DNA for the CDR3 is TGTGCCTGGGACCCGGGACACACGAACACTGAAGCTTTCTTT. Based on the CDR3 plus reference TRBV30 and TRBJ1-1, the full variable domain is SQTIHQWPATLVQPVGSPLSLECTVEGTSNPNLYWYRQAAGRGLQLLFYSVGIGQISSEVPQNLSASRPQDRQFILSSKKLLLSDSGFYLCAWDPGHTNTEAFFGQGTRLTVV.

V is TRBV27 and J is TRBJ1-1, with TRBD1 matching over 7 bases. CDR1 MNHEY and CDR2 SMNVEV come from the germline V gene (reference sequence). The trim removed 3 bases at V and 1 base at J, leaving 2 bases unmatched. CDR3 size: 14 residues. CDR3 sequence reads: CASSLGTANTEAFF. The CDR3 DNA sequence: TGTGCCAGCAGTTTGGGGACAGCGAACACTGAAGCTTTCTTT.

This clone has just a few counts. The chain carries TRBV4-1 and TRBJ2-3; no firm D call. Germline V CDR1 and CDR2: MGHRA, YSYEKL. The germline V and J ends were trimmed by 0 bases and 1 base, with 8 bases remaining between them. The CDR3 length is 15 residues. The CDR3 nucleotides are TGCGCCAGCAGCCAAGAGGGTCGGGGCACAGATACGCAGTATTTT. Translated, it gives CASSQEGRGTDTQYF.

This clone rates as medium-sized. The chain uses TRBV28 and TRBJ1-5; D is uncertain. V gave up 4 bases and J gave up 7 bases, with 11 bases separating them. This CDR3 has 13 amino acids. Germline V CDR1 and CDR2: MDHEN, SYDVKM. CDR3 in amino acids: CASSSAPWQPQHF. CDR3 DNA: TGTGCCAGCAGTTCCGCCCCTTGGCAGCCCCAGCATTTT.